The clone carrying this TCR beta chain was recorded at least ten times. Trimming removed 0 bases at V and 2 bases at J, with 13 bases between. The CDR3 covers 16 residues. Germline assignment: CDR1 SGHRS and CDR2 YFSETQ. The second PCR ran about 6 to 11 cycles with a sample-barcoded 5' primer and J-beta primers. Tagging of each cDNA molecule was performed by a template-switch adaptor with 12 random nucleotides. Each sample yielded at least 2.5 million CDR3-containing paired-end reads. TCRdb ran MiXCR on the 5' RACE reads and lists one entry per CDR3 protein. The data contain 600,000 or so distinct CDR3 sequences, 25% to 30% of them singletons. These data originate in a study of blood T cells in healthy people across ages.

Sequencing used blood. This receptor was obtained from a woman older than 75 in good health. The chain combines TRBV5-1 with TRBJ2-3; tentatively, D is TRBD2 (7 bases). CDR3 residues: CASSLVPRGATDTQYF. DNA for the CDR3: TGCGCCAGCAGCTTGGTGCCACGGGGGGCCACAGATACGCAGTATTTT.